The sample holds a few counts of the clone carrying this TCR beta chain. Its antigen is not known. These data originate in a study of PD-1 blockade in classical Hodgkin lymphoma. Study results and caveats: Relative to healthy donors, newly diagnosed patients reportedly had lower baseline TCR diversity, which was reported as lower still in relapsed/refractory patients. Researchers reported that CD4+ TCR diversity, though not CD8+, rose significantly by C4D1. Complete responders entered with baseline diversity on par with newly diagnosed patients, the results showed.

TCRdb's table, derived via immunoSEQ multiplex PCR, lists solely in-frame clones and lacks some. The top ten hold less than 15% of the sample, which has tens of thousands of clones, about 80% seen once. Time point: cycle 4 day 1 (C4D1), after more than 5 weeks of nivolumab. Every patient was affected by relapse after autologous stem cell transplantation, while exposure to brentuximab vedotin was not uniform. When best responses were assessed, they were complete response, partial response or progressive disease. CDR1 and CDR2 from the germline V gene are LNHDA and SQIVND (reference sequence). The V end was cut by 9 bases, the J end by 10 bases, with 19 bases between. This CDR3 comprises 13 residues.

The source was peripheral blood mononuclear cells (PBMCs), collected before the fourth cycle of nivolumab. The sequence derives from a human donor with classical Hodgkin lymphoma. The chain carries TRBV19 and TRBJ1-5, with D possibly matching TRBD1 (5 bases). The CDR3 sequence is CASTKGPFRPQHF. The CDR3 region has the DNA TGTGCCAGCACAAAGGGGCCTTTCCGACCCCAGCATTTT. Filled out from reference TRBV19 and TRBJ1-5, the complete variable domain reads DGGITQSPKYLFRKEGQNVTLSCEQNLNHDAMYWYRQDPGQGLRLIYYSQIVNDFQKGDIAEGYSVSREKKESFPLTVTSAQKNPTAFYLCASTKGPFRPQHFGDGTRLSIL.